This entry concerns a single T cell receptor beta chain. This entry is derived from a study of blood T cell repertoires in COVID-19. Sequencing used immunoSEQ multiplex PCR; TCRdb keeps in-frame clones, though not all of them. The sample records around 390,000 clones, 87% being singletons. This CDR3 has 14 amino acids. V lost 0 bases and J 10 bases, leaving 10 bases between the germline ends. Germline CDR1 and CDR2: MNHEY and SVGAGI. The receptor's source is a woman aged 45-65 years who had recovered from COVID-19. Sequencing was carried out using PBMCs or T cells enriched from blood (not recorded which). The chain carries TRBV6-5 and TRBJ1-6; tentative D call: TRBD1 (5 bases). CDR3 amino acids: CASSYSGGGSPLHF. The CDR3 DNA reads TGTGCCAGCAGTTACTCTGGGGGGGGGTCACCCCTCCACTTT.